The clone carrying this T cell receptor (beta chain) has a single count. This CDR3 is 15 amino acids long. Trimming took 10 bases from V and 11 from J, leaving 29 bases between them. The germline gives CDR1 MNHNS, CDR2 SASEGT. The sample originates from a study of CD4 and CD8 cells across lung adenocarcinoma regions. TCRdb itself ran the PCR reads through MiXCR, one entry per CDR3 protein. The data contain some 6,500 distinct CDR3 sequences, approximately 49% of them singletons. Donors had localized lung adenocarcinoma, a non-small cell lung cancer. This chain joins TRBV6-1 and TRBJ2-5; either TRBD1 or TRBD2 may fit D (5 bases each). The sequencing sample was made of CD8+ T cells from the center of a lung tumor. This clonotype was obtained from a female donor with lung adenocarcinoma. The CD4 and CD8 labels of this study may be unreliable. Here the CDR3 reads CATGLAGRDPDTQYF. CDR3 DNA sequence: TGTGCCACGGGGCTAGCCGGCCGAGACCCAGATACGCAGTACTTC.